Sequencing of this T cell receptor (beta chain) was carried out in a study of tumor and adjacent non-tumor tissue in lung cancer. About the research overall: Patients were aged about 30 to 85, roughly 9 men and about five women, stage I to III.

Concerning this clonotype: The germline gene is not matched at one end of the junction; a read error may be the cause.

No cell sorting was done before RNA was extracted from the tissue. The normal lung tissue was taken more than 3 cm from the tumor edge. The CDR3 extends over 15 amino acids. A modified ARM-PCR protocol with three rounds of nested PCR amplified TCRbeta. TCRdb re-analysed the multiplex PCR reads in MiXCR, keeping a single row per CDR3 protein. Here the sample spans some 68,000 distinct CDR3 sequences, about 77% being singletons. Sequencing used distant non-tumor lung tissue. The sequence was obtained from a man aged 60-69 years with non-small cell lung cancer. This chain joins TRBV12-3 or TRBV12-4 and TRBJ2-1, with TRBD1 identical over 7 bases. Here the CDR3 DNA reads TGTGCCAGCAGCCCGGGACAGTGTATGTGGGATGAACAGTTCTTC. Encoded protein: CASSPGQCMWDEQFF.